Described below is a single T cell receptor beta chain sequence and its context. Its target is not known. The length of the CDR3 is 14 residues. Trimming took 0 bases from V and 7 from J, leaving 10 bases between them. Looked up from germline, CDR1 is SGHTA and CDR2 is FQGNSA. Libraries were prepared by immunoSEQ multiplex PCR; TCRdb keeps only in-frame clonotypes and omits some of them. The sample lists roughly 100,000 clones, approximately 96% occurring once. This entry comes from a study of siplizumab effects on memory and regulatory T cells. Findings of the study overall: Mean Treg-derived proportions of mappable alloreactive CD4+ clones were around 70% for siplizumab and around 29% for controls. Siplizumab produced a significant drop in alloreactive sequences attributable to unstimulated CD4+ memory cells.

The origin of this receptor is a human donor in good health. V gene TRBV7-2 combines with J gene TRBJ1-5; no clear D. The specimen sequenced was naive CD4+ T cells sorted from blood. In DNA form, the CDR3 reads TGTGCCAGCAGCTTAGCAGGGTCAGGACAGCCCCAGCATTTT. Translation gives CASSLAGSGQPQHF.